This section outlines one T cell receptor (beta chain) sequence together with its context. The antigen remains unidentified. The sample originates from a study of cytotoxic CD8 clonotypes in ibrutinib-treated CLL. About the research overall: A median around 12 months of treatment, range 6 to 36, preceded the collection of response samples. General study points: Clonality was elevated at ibrutinib response and had returned toward baseline at progression. There were differences in sampling times between sustained-remission and progressing patients. Public clonotypes, found uncommonly, either contracted or stayed stable on treatment.

Produced via immunoSEQ multiplex PCR; TCRdb's table is partial and in-frame only. Here the sample spans about 50,000 clones, around half being singletons. This TCR came from a human donor with chronic lymphocytic leukemia. Sample: PBMCs, taken after 12 months of ibrutinib treatment.

The CDR3 DNA is TGTGCCAGCAGTTCCAACATTCAGTACTTC. This gives the protein CASSSNIQYF. This rearrangement joins TRBV6-6 to TRBJ2-4; D remains unclear. Germline-derived CDR1 and CDR2 are MNHNY and SVGAGI (reference sequence). This CDR3 region has 10 residues. The V end was cut by 4 bases, the J end by 7 bases, with 2 bases between.